The present TCR beta chain was sequenced within a study of blood T cell repertoires in COVID-19. At the level of the study: Both acute and convalescent COVID-19 samples were obtained from the United States, Italy and Spain. Sources were T cells, B-cell-depleted T cells, or PBMCs; the material itself was cDNA or gDNA.

Germline CDR1 reads SQVTM; CDR2 reads ANQGSEA. The CDR3 extends over 14 amino acids. V gave up 6 bases and J gave up 3 bases, with 14 bases separating them. Original processing methods: Amplification of reference gene primers was used by the study to estimate nucleated cell counts. The repertoire was sequenced with immunoSEQ multiplex PCR; TCRdb's copy has only in-frame clones and lacks some. The DNA was the basis for D and trimming; V, J and clone size are from that table. The data show roughly 260,000 clones, 88% seen once. This sequence joins TRBV29-1 and TRBJ1-4; maybe TRBD1 (5 bases). The TCR was taken from a man in his 60s who had recovered from COVID-19. Sequencing was carried out using peripheral blood. Here the CDR3 reads CSVNVQGSNEKLFF. The CDR3 nucleotides read TGCAGCGTAAACGTCCAGGGTTCTAATGAAAAACTGTTTTTT.